The 17 T cell receptor beta chains given below trace back to one sample, sequenced in a study of T cell responses to AZD1222 COVID-19 vaccine. Assay: immunoSEQ multiplex PCR; the TCRdb copy retains only in-frame clones and omits some. This table has 130,000 to 150,000 clones, over 80% appearing once. The source material was peripheral blood, sampled on day 0 of MenACWY control vaccination. All receptors derive from an adult in good health.

The genes are TRBV24-1 and TRBJ2-3; a weak D match, TRBD1 (6 bases). With 3 bases removed from V and 2 bases from J, the gap between germline ends came to 14 bases. The V gene's germline CDR1 is KGHDR and CDR2 SFDVKD. The CDR3 is 16 residues long. Here the CDR3 DNA reads TGTGCCACCAGTGATCCCCGACAGGCTTACACAGATACGCAGTATTTT. This sequence encodes CATSDPRQAYTDTQYF.

The rearrangement uses TRBV7-9 and TRBJ1-1; perhaps TRBD1 as D (6 bases). With 7 bases removed from V and 5 bases from J, the gap between germline ends came to 14 bases. The germline gives CDR1 SEHNR, CDR2 FQNEAQ (reference sequence). The CDR3 totals 13 residues. CDR3 loop: CASTRGGGTEAFF. CDR3 sequence (DNA): TGTGCCAGCACCCGGGGAGGGGGAACTGAAGCTTTCTTT.

The J gene is TRBJ1-1, the V gene TRBV3-1 (or the pseudogene TRBV3-2); D perhaps matches TRBD1 (5 bases). V was trimmed by 0 bases and J by 4 bases, leaving 18 bases between them. Germline-derived CDR1 and CDR2 are LGHDT and YNNKEL (reference sequence). This CDR3 contains 17 residues. As DNA, the CDR3 is TGTGCCAGCAGCCAAGATTCGGACATTCCCTGGGGCACTGAAGCTTTCTTT. Translation: CASSQDSDIPWGTEAFF.

The chain uses TRBV12-5 and TRBJ1-5; D ambiguous. Germline CDR1 LGHNT, CDR2 FRNRAP. The V and J ends lost 5 bases and 4 bases respectively, with 15 bases between them. There are 15 residues in the CDR3. CDR3 sequence (DNA): TGTGCTAGTGGTCCCGGCGGCCCGTGGAATCAGCCCCAGCATTTT. Protein sequence: CASGPGGPWNQPQHF.

The gene calls are TRBV10-1 and TRBJ1-2; D may be TRBD1 (5 bases). The CDR3 contains 13 residues. The V gene lost 2 bases and the J gene lost 4 bases, with 8 bases spanning the gap. Germline-derived CDR1 and CDR2 are WNHNN and SYGVQD (reference sequence). This CDR3 reads CASSEDRGYGYTF. The CDR3 nucleotides read TGCGCCAGCAGTGAGGATAGGGGCTATGGCTACACCTTC.

For the CDR3, the DNA is TGTGCCAGCAGTCCTGGGGCTGGTTCTGGGGCCAACGTCCTGACTTTC. It specifies CASSPGAGSGANVLTF. The rearrangement uses TRBV6-4 and TRBJ2-6; D might be TRBD1 (5 bases). This CDR3 is built from 16 residues. The V end was cut by 5 bases, the J end by 1 base, with 12 bases between. Germline CDR1 reads MRHNA; CDR2 reads SNTAGT.

The gene calls are TRBV6-5 and TRBJ1-1; the match to TRBD1 covers 7 bases. CDR3 size: 14 residues. Germline V lookup: CDR1 MNHEY, CDR2 SVGAGI. V lost 7 bases to trimming and J lost 1 base; unmatched junction nucleotides: 6. For the CDR3, the DNA is TGTGCCAGCACCCGGACAGGAAGGAACACTGAAGCTTTCTTT. Residues: CASTRTGRNTEAFF.

The chain uses TRBV30 and TRBJ2-1; TRBD1 might be the D (6 bases). Germline CDR1 GTSNPN, CDR2 SVGIG (reference sequence). The CDR3 loop spans 16 amino acids. V shed 3 bases and J shed 7 bases, with 22 bases lying between them. The CDR3 sequence: CAWSKQGNRDRNEQFF. Here the CDR3 DNA reads TGTGCCTGGAGCAAGCAAGGGAACAGGGATAGAAATGAGCAGTTCTTC. Full variable domain (rest looked up from reference TRBV30 and TRBJ2-1): SQTIHQWPATLVQPVGSPLSLECTVEGTSNPNLYWYRQAAGRGLQLLFYSVGIGQISSEVPQNLSASRPQDRQFILSSKKLLLSDSGFYLCAWSKQGNRDRNEQFFGPGTRLTVL.

The chain recombines TRBV10-3 with TRBJ1-1; D remains ambiguous. In germline, CDR1 is ENHRY, CDR2 SYGVKD. The CDR3 is 11 residues long. Trimming cost V 4 bases and J 8 bases, with 8 bases left between them. For the CDR3, the DNA is TGTGCCATCAGTGGGCCCGGCGAAGCTTTCTTT. Its protein product is CAISGPGEAFF.

V is TRBV7-9 and J is TRBJ2-5; no clear D gene. The CDR3 spans 11 residues. Between the trimmed V and J ends, which lost 8 bases and 2 bases, there was a span of 6 bases. Per germline, CDR1 SEHNR and CDR2 FQNEAQ (reference sequence). As DNA, the CDR3 is TGTGCCAGCGGCAGACAAGAGACCCAGTACTTC. It specifies CASGRQETQYF.

The V and J genes are TRBV7-8 and TRBJ2-1; 9 nucleotides match TRBD2. Germline V gives CDR1 SGHVS, CDR2 FQNEAQ. V lost 3 bases to trimming and J lost 0 bases; unmatched junction nucleotides: 12. The CDR3 loop spans 19 amino acids. In nucleotides, the CDR3 is TGTGCCAGCAGCTTGCCAACGGGCGGGGGGGCGAGCTCCTACAATGAGCAGTTCTTC. Translated, it gives CASSLPTGGGASSYNEQFF. Based on the CDR3 plus reference TRBV7-8 and TRBJ2-1, the full variable domain is GAGVSQSPRYKVAKRGQDVALRCDPISGHVSLFWYQQALGQGPEFLTYFQNEAQLDKSGLPSDRFFAERPEGSVSTLKIQRTQQEDSAVYLCASSLPTGGGASSYNEQFFGPGTRLTVL.

CDR3 in DNA: TGTGCCAGCAGCCACGGGGCGGCGGATCAAGGAAACACCATATATTTT. Translating gives CASSHGAADQGNTIYF. J is TRBJ1-3 and V is TRBV3-1 (or the pseudogene TRBV3-2); D is possibly TRBD1 (5 bases). The V and J ends lost 3 bases and 4 bases respectively, with 16 bases between them. This CDR3 has 16 amino acids. Germline CDR1 LGHDT, CDR2 YNNKEL (reference sequence).

This chain links TRBV19 with TRBJ2-7; no clear D. V lost 5 bases and J 0 bases, leaving 11 bases between the germline ends. Germline CDR1 is LNHDA and CDR2 is SQIVND (reference sequence). The CDR3 contains 14 residues. The CDR3 reads CASSAPQVSYEQYF. The CDR3 nucleotides read TGTGCCAGTAGTGCGCCCCAGGTCTCCTACGAGCAGTACTTC.

This clone has just one count. In DNA form, the CDR3 reads TGTGCCAGCCATCGAGGATGGGAGGGTAACTATGGCTACACCTTC. Translation: CASHRGWEGNYGYTF. The chain combines TRBV7-2 with TRBJ1-2; unclear D gene. This CDR3 contains 15 residues. Germline CDR1 is SGHTA and CDR2 is FQGNSA. With 8 bases removed from V and 1 base from J, the gap between germline ends came to 17 bases.

This rearrangement joins TRBV19 to TRBJ2-3; 14 bases are shared with TRBD2. The germline gives CDR1 LNHDA, CDR2 SQIVND (reference sequence). This CDR3 has 16 amino acids. After removal of 5 bases from V and 5 bases from J, the junction contained 6 bases not matched to a gene. The chain's CDR3 is CASSLTSGRAEDTQYF. CDR3 nucleotides: TGTGCCAGTAGTCTGACTAGCGGGAGGGCCGAAGATACGCAGTATTTT.

The chain employs TRBV2 and TRBJ1-1; D is undetermined. Germline V gives CDR1 SNHLY, CDR2 FYNNEI. Trimming left V 8 bases short and J 0 bases short, with 10 bases between. The CDR3 extends over 13 amino acids. This chain's CDR3 is CASSAGMNTEAFF. CDR3 DNA sequence: TGTGCCAGCTCAGCGGGAATGAACACTGAAGCTTTCTTT.

The chain links TRBV27 to TRBJ1-5; 7 positions agree with TRBD1. V trimming: 4 bases; J trimming: 2 bases; junction bases outside the gene matches: 2. Germline lookup yields CDR1 MNHEY and CDR2 SMNVEV (reference sequence). The CDR3 sequence is 14 residues long. CDR3 sequence reads: CASSYTGGNQPQHF. The CDR3 DNA is TGTGCCAGCAGTTATACAGGGGGCAATCAGCCCCAGCATTTT.